This TCR beta chain came from a study of early T cells in non-severe SARS-CoV-2 infection. The CDR3 totals 15 residues. Germline V lookup: CDR1 LNHDA, CDR2 SQIVND (reference sequence). V trimming: 1 base; J trimming: 2 bases; junction bases outside the gene matches: 2. TCRdb passed the 5' RACE reads through MiXCR, listing each CDR3 protein once. The table includes around 76,000 distinct CDR3 sequences, 12% detected once. This chain uses TRBV19 with TRBJ2-7; 10 bases are a match to TRBD1. Sequencing was done on a sample of whole blood. The clonotype originates from an adult who was a healthcare worker with PCR-confirmed SARS-CoV-2 infection or an uninfected control (not recorded which). CDR3: CASSIVGTGAYEQYF. DNA for the CDR3: TGTGCCAGTAGTATAGTAGGGACAGGGGCCTACGAGCAGTACTTC.